The 15 T cell receptor beta chains listed next were all sequenced from one sample in a study of cytomegalovirus exposure and HLA in healthy donors. Primers: 60 Vbeta forward and 13 Jbeta reverse. Assay: immunoSEQ multiplex PCR; the TCRdb copy retains only in-frame clones and omits some. The data contain 50,000 to 65,000 clones, 60% to 80% of them singletons. Sequencing input: PBMCs. The receptors shown here come from a woman in her forties in good health and CMV-seropositive.

This clone was seen more than once but under ten times. This chain links TRBV19 with TRBJ1-5, with D unresolved. Trimming took 4 bases from V and 0 from J, leaving 10 bases between them. This CDR3 is 15 amino acids long. CDR1 is LNHDA and CDR2 is SQIVND in the germline V gene (reference sequence). The CDR3 loop is CASSKWPNSNQPQHF. CDR3 nucleotide sequence: TGTGCCAGTAGTAAGTGGCCCAATAGCAATCAGCCCCAGCATTTT.

V gene TRBV5-1 combines with J gene TRBJ2-1; 7 nucleotides align to TRBD2. Germline CDR1 SGHRS, CDR2 YFSETQ. V lost 0 bases, J lost 2 bases, and 5 bases stayed unmatched. This CDR3 has 16 amino acids. The CDR3 nucleotides read TGCGCCAGCAGCTTGGTAAGCGGGGTACCCTACAATGAGCAGTTCTTC. Protein: CASSLVSGVPYNEQFF.

This sequence joins TRBV9 and TRBJ2-3; TRBD1 aligns across 8 bases. Trimming at V came to 0 bases and at J to 4 bases, leaving 1 base not matched to a gene. The CDR3 loop spans 14 amino acids. CDR1 is SGDLS and CDR2 is YYNGEE in the germline V gene. This CDR3 is CASSVEQGADTQYF. The CDR3 nucleotides read TGTGCCAGCAGCGTAGAACAGGGGGCAGATACGCAGTATTTT.

Written as DNA, the CDR3 is TGTGCCAGCAGTGACGGTGGGGGGGGGAATGAAAAACTGTTTTTT. This encodes CASSDGGGGNEKLFF. The chain combines TRBV2 with TRBJ1-4, with D possibly TRBD1 on 5 matching bases. The CDR3 contains 15 residues. V was cut by 3 bases and J by 5 bases, with 13 bases left in between. Looked up from germline, CDR1 is SNHLY and CDR2 is FYNNEI. Using reference TRBV2 and TRBJ1-4 for the parts outside the CDR3, the full variable domain is EPEVTQTPSHQVTQMGQEVILRCVPISNHLYFYWYRQILGQKVEFLVSFYNNEISEKSEIFDDQFSVERPDGSNFTLKIRSTKLEDSAMYFCASSDGGGGNEKLFFGSGTQLSVL.

The J gene is TRBJ2-7, the V gene TRBV6-5; D gene ambiguous. The CDR3 length is 15 residues. The V and J ends lost 5 bases and 6 bases respectively, with 20 bases between them. CDR1 is MNHEY and CDR2 is SVGAGI in the germline V gene. CDR3 bases: TGTGCCAGCAGTCTCCTCGCAGTTATGATCTCCGAGCAGTACTTC. This translates into CASSLLAVMISEQYF.

The chain couples TRBV6-5 to TRBJ1-2; TRBD1 is a possible D gene (5 bases). There are 14 residues in the CDR3. Germline-derived CDR1 and CDR2 are MNHEY and SVGAGI. V gave up 3 bases and J gave up 5 bases, with 13 bases separating them. This chain's CDR3 is CASSYDSRSYGYTF. CDR3 bases: TGTGCCAGCAGTTATGACAGTCGCTCGTATGGCTACACCTTC.

This clone was picked up one time. The rearrangement uses TRBV18 and TRBJ1-6, with a weak D call TRBD1 (5 bases). Germline CDR1 reads KGHSH; CDR2 reads LQKENI. Trimming stripped 3 bases from V and 7 bases from J, with 7 bases between. The CDR3 spans 13 residues. The CDR3 sequence is CASSPKGNSPLHF. DNA of the CDR3: TGTGCCAGCTCACCTAAGGGGAATTCACCCCTCCACTTT.

The chain links TRBV14 to TRBJ2-5; D remains unclear. The CDR3 sequence is 15 residues long. The ends were cut back, 1 base at V and 0 bases at J, with 9 bases in the middle. The germline V gene encodes CDR1 SGHDN and CDR2 FVKESK. The CDR3 DNA sequence: TGTGCCAGCAGCCAAGCGAACAGCAACCAAGAGACCCAGTACTTC. Translated, it gives CASSQANSNQETQYF. Full variable domain (rest looked up from reference TRBV14 and TRBJ2-5): EAGVTQFPSHSVIEKGQTVTLRCDPISGHDNLYWYRRVMGKEIKFLLHFVKESKQDESGMPNNRFLAERTGGTYSTLKVQPAELEDSGVYFCASSQANSNQETQYFGPGTRLLVL.

This clone has only a few counts. This chain joins TRBV6-1 and TRBJ1-6, with D perhaps matching TRBD1 (5 bases). The CDR3 covers 14 residues. V was pared by 8 bases and J by 10 bases, with 18 bases between. Germline V gene lookup returns CDR1 MNHNS and CDR2 SASEGT. CDR3 DNA: TGTGCCAGCGTGTGGGACTCCGAGGCCTCACCCCTCCACTTT. Protein product: CASVWDSEASPLHF.

This chain uses TRBV5-4 with TRBJ2-7; D call uncertain. Trimming cost V 0 bases and J 5 bases, with 21 bases left between them. The CDR3 runs 17 residues. In germline, CDR1 is SGHNT, CDR2 YYREEE (reference sequence). CDR3 DNA: TGTGCCAGCAGCTTGGCTTCAGGATCAACATTCGTCGACGAGCAGTACTTC. The encoded protein is CASSLASGSTFVDEQYF.

The chain couples TRBV5-1 to TRBJ1-1; the match to TRBD1 covers 7 bases. This CDR3 has 16 amino acids. Germline V gene lookup returns CDR1 SGHRS and CDR2 YFSETQ. Unmatched junction bases numbered 19, after V lost 5 bases and J lost 9 bases. The CDR3 loop reads CASRLGQDSGGRKAFF. The CDR3 DNA reads TGCGCCAGCAGACTCGGACAGGACAGTGGAGGTCGGAAAGCTTTCTTT.

This chain connects TRBV10-3 to TRBJ2-1; maybe TRBD1 (5 bases). The germline V gene has CDR1 ENHRY and CDR2 SYGVKD. Trimming stripped 2 bases from V and 2 bases from J, with 7 bases between. The CDR3 runs 14 residues. Here the CDR3 reads CAISEDRTYNEQFF. The CDR3 DNA reads as TGTGCCATCAGTGAGGACAGAACCTACAATGAGCAGTTCTTC.

The V and J genes are TRBV5-6 and TRBJ1-3, with 8 nucleotides matching TRBD1. The V and J ends lost 2 bases and 6 bases, in that order; junction bases with no gene match: 7. Germline values: CDR1 SGHDT, CDR2 YYEEEE. This CDR3 comprises 15 residues. DNA of the CDR3: TGTGCCAGCAGCTTCTTCGGACAGGGCATAAACACCATATATTTT. The encoded protein is CASSFFGQGINTIYF.

This clone was seen only a few times. The CDR3 DNA follows: TGCAGTGCTGGGACACCCTATGGCTACACCTTC. Protein: CSAGTPYGYTF. The chain employs TRBV20-1 and TRBJ1-2; possibly TRBD1 for D (6 bases). Trimming took 5 bases from V and 4 from J, leaving 8 bases between them. The CDR3 covers 11 residues. CDR1 and CDR2 (germline): DFQATT, SNEGSKA (reference sequence).

The rearrangement links TRBV4-1 to TRBJ2-1; D remains ambiguous. This CDR3 is 14 amino acids long. CDR1 and CDR2 from the germline V gene are MGHRA and YSYEKL. V lost 1 base, J lost 4 bases, and 8 bases lay in between. This chain's CDR3 is CASSQGKQYNEQFF. CDR3 coding DNA: TGCGCCAGCAGCCAAGGGAAACAGTACAATGAGCAGTTCTTC.